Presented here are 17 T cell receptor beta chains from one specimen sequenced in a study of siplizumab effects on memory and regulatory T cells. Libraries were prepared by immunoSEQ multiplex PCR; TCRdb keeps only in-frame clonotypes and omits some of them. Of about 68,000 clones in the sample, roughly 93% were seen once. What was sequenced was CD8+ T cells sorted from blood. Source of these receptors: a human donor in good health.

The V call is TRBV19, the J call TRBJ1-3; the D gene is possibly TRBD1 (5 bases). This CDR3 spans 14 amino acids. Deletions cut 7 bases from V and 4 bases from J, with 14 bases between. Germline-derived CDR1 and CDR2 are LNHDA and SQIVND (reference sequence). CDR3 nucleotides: TGTGCCAGTACCATTGGGGGATCCGGAAACACCATATATTTT. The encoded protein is CASTIGGSGNTIYF.

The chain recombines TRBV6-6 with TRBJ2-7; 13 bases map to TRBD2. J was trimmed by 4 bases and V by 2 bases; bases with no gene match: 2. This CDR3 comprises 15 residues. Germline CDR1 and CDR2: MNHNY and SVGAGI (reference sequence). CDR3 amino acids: CASSYGTSGVYEQYF. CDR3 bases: TGTGCCAGCAGTTACGGGACTAGCGGGGTATACGAGCAGTACTTC.

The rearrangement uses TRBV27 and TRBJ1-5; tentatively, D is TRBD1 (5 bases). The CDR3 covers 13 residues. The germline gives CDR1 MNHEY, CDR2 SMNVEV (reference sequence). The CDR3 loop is CAAGYGGNQPQHF. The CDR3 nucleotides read TGTGCGGCAGGGTACGGGGGCAATCAGCCCCAGCATTTT.

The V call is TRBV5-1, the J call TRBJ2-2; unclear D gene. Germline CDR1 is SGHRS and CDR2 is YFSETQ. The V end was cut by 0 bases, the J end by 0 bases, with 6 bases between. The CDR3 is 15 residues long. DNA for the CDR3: TGCGCCAGCAGCTTGGGGATACCGAACACCGGGGAGCTGTTTTTT. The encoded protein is CASSLGIPNTGELFF.

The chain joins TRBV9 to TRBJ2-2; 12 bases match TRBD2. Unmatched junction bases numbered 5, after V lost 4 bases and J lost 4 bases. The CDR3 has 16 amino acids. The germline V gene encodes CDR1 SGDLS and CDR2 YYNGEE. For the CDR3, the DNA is TGTGCCAGCAGCTCTCAACTAGCGGGGGGCACCGGGGAGCTGTTTTTT. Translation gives CASSSQLAGGTGELFF.

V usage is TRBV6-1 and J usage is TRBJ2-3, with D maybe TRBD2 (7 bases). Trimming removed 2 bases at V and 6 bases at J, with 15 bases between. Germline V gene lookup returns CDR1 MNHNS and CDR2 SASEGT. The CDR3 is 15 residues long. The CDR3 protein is CASSEWGGAGDTQYF. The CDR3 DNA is TGTGCCAGCAGTGAATGGGGGGGGGCAGGGGATACGCAGTATTTT.

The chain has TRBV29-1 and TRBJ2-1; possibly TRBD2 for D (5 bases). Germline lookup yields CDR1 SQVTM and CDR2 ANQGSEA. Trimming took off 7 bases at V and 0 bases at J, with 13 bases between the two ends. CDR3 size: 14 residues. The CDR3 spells CSGGLPSSYNEQFF. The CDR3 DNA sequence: TGCAGCGGCGGGCTCCCGAGCTCCTACAATGAGCAGTTCTTC.

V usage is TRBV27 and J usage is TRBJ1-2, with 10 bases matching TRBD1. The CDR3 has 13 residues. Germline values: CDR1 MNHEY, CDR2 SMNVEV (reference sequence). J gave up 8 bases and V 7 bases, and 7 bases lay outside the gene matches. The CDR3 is CASTPDRGQGYTF. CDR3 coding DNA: TGTGCCAGCACCCCTGACAGGGGGCAAGGCTACACCTTC.

The CDR3, as DNA: TGTGCCAGCAGGGACGAGGGCTCCTATAATTCACCCCTCCACTTT. Its protein product is CASRDEGSYNSPLHF. The rearrangement uses TRBV28 and TRBJ1-6, with D uncertain. Trimming removed 6 bases at V and 0 bases at J, with 9 bases between. Germline V gives CDR1 MDHEN, CDR2 SYDVKM. There are 15 residues in the CDR3.

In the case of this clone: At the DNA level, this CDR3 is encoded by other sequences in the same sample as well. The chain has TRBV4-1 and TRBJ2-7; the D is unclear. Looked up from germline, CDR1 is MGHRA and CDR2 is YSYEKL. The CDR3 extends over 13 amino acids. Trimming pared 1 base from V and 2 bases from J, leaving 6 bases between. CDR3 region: CASSQGLPYEQYF. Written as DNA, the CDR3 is TGCGCCAGCAGCCAAGGGTTACCCTACGAGCAGTACTTC.

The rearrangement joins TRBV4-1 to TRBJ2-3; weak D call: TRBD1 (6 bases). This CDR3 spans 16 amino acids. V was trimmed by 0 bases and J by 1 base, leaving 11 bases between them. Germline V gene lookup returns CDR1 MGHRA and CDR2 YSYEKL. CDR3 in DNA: TGCGCCAGCAGCCAAGATCCCCCAGGGGGCACAGATACGCAGTATTTT. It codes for CASSQDPPGGTDTQYF.

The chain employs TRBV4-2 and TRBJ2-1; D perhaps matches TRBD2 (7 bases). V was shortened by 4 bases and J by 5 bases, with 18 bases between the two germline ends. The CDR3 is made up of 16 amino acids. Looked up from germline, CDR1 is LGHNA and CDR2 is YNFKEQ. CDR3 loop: CASSPPVGGGNNEQFF. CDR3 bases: TGTGCCAGCAGCCCACCTGTGGGGGGGGGCAACAATGAGCAGTTCTTC.

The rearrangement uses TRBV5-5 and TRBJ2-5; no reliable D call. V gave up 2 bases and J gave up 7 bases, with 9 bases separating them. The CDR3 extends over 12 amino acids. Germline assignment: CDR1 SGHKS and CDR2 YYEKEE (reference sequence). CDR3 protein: CASSLSGWTQYF. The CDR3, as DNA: TGTGCCAGCAGCTTATCAGGTTGGACCCAGTACTTC. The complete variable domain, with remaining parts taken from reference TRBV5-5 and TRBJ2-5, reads DAGVTQSPTHLIKTRGQQVTLRCSPISGHKSVSWYQQVLGQGPQFIFQYYEKEERGRGNFPDRFSARQFPNYSSELNVNALLLGDSALYLCASSLSGWTQYFGPGTRLLVL.

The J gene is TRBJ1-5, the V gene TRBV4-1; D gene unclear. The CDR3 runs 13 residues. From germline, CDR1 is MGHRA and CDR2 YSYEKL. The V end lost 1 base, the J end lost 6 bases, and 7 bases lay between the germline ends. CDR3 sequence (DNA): TGCGCCAGCAGCCAAGGGGTGCCTCAGCCCCAGCATTTT. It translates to CASSQGVPQPQHF.

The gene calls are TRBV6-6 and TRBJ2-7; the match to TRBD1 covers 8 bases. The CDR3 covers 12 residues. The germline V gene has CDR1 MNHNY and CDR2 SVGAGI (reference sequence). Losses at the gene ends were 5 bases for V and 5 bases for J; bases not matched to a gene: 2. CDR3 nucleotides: TGTGCCAGCAGTGACAGGGGCCACGAGCAGTACTTC. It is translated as CASSDRGHEQYF.

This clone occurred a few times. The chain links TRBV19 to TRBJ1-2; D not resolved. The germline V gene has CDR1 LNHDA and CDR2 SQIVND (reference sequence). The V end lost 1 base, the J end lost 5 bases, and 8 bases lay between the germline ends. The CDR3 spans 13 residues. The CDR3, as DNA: TGTGCCAGTAGTATAGTAGGGAGATATGGCTACACCTTC. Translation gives CASSIVGRYGYTF.

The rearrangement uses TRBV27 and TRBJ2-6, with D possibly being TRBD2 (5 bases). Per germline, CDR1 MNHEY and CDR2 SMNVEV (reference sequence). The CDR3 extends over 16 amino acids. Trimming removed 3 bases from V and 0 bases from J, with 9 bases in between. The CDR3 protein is CASSLVGISGANVLTF. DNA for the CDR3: TGTGCCAGCAGTTTGGTCGGGATCTCTGGGGCCAACGTCCTGACTTTC.